This TCR beta chain was recovered during a study of cytomegalovirus exposure and HLA in healthy donors. Study-level findings and limits: Overall, roughly 160 TCR beta chains were annotated as cytomegalovirus-associated.

The PCR was carried out with 60 Vbeta primers and 13 Jbeta primers. Using immunoSEQ multiplex PCR, the repertoire was profiled, and TCRdb retains in-frame clones only, with some absent. The sample contains 120,000 or so clones, 83% of which appear only once. As regards this clone: The antigen is undetermined.

Germline lookup yields CDR1 MRHNA and CDR2 SNTAGT. Trimming stripped 5 bases from V and 9 bases from J, with 18 bases between. The CDR3 is made up of 14 amino acids. This chain joins TRBV6-4 and TRBJ2-3; TRBD2 might be the D (5 bases). Sequences were obtained from PBMCs. This clonotype was sampled from a woman in her forties in good health and CMV-seropositive. The CDR3 region has the DNA TGTGCCAGCAGTCGCGACTCCGGGATCGACACGCAGTATTTT. Translation: CASSRDSGIDTQYF.